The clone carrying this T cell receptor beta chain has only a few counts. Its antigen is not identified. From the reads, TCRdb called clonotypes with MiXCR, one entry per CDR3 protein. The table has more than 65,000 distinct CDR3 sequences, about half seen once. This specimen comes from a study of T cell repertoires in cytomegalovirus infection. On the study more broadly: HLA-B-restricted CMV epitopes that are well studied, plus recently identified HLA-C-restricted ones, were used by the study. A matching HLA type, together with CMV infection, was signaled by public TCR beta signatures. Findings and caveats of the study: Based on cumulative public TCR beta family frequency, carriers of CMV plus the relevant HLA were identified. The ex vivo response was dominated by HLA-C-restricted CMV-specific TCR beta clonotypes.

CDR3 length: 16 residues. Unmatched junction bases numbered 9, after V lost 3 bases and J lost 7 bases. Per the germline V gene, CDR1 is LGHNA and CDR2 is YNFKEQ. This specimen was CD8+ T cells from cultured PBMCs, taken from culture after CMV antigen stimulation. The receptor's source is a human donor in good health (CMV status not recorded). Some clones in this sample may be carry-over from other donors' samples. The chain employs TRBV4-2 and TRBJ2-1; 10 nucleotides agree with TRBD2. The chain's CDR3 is CASSHHTSGASNEQFF. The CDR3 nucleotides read TGTGCCAGCAGCCACCATACTAGCGGGGCAAGTAATGAGCAGTTCTTC.